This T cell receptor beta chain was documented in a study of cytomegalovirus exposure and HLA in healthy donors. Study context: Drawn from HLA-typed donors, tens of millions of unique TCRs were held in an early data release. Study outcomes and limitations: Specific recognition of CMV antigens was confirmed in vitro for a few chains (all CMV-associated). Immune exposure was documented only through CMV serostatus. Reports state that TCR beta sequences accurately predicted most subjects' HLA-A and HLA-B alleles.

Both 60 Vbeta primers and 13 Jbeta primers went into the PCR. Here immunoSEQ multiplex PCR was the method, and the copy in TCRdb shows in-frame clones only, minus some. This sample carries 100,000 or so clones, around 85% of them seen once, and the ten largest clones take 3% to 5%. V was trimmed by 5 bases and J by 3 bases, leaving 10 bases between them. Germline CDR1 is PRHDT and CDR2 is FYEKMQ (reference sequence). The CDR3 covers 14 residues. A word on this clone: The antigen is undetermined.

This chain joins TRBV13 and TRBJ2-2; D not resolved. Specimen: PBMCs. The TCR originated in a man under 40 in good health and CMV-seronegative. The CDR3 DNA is TGTGCCAGCAGCCCCCGGCGGTACACCGGGGAGCTGTTTTTT. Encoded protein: CASSPRRYTGELFF.